A selection of T cell receptor beta chains follows, all from one sample in a study of lymphopenia after photon versus proton radiotherapy. Profiling relied on immunoSEQ multiplex PCR, and the TCRdb table lists in-frame clones only, not all of them. The sample carries some 4,700 clones, about 70% recorded once. The sequenced sample was peripheral blood, obtained from a patient treated with proton-based radiotherapy. All receptors come from a man older than 75 with esophageal cancer. Both conserved end residues are part of each CDR3. The D gene is left open where the match is weak. Not every row has a clone size; where given, it reads once, few, many or a size class.

J | size | V | D | length | DNA | CDR3
TRBJ2-7 | once | TRBV19 | TRBD2 | 15 | TGTGCCAGTACTAGCGGGAGACCCCCGTCCTACGAGCAGTACTTC | CASTSGRPPSYEQYF
TRBJ2-2 | - | TRBV10-2 | TRBD1 | 15 | TGCGCCAGCACGACAGGGGAGGTTAACACCGGGGAGCTGTTTTTT | CASTTGEVNTGELFF
TRBJ2-7 | - | TRBV5-1 | TRBD2 | 14 | TGCGCCAGCAGCTTGGTGGGAGGGCCCTACGAGCAGTACTTC | CASSLVGGPYEQYF
TRBJ1-6 | - | TRBV29-1 | TRBD1 | 13 | TGCAGCGTTCGGGACAGGGATGATTCACCCCTCCACTTT | CSVRDRDDSPLHF
TRBJ2-7 | - | TRBV7-3 | TRBD1 | 15 | TGTGCCAGCACCGGGGACAGGAAACCCACTTACGAGCAGTACTTC | CASTGDRKPTYEQYF
TRBJ1-3 | - | TRBV9 | - | 15 | TGTGCCAGCAGCGTAAACGGTGGCTCCGGAAACACCATATATTTT | CASSVNGGSGNTIYF
TRBJ2-7 | few | TRBV30 | TRBD2 | 16 | TGTGCCTGGACCCGACTAGCGGGGGCCCCACCCTACGAGCAGTACTTC | CAWTRLAGAPPYEQYF
TRBJ1-2 | - | TRBV4-2 | - | 13 | TGTGCCAGCAGCCATGGACACTTCTATGGCTACACCTTC | CASSHGHFYGYTF
TRBJ2-2 | - | TRBV9 | - | 15 | TGTGCCAGCAGCGTAGCTCTCCAGGACACCGGGGAGCTGTTTTTT | CASSVALQDTGELFF
TRBJ2-7 | - | TRBV28 | TRBD2 | 15 | TGTGCCAGCAGTTTAACTAGCGGGGGGTCCTACGAGCAGTACTTC | CASSLTSGGSYEQYF
TRBJ1-5 | - | TRBV6-1 | - | 14 | TGTGCCAGCAGTGAGGGAAGCCCCCATCAGCCCCAGCATTTT | CASSEGSPHQPQHF
TRBJ2-1 | - | TRBV5-1 | TRBD2 | 16 | TGCGCCAGCAGCTCCGTTCTAGCGGGAGCAGCTCATGAGCAGTTCTTC | CASSSVLAGAAHEQFF
TRBJ1-4 | - | TRBV5-4 | - | 15 | TGTGCCAGCAGCTTGGATGGCGGCTCTAATGAAAAACTGTTTTTT | CASSLDGGSNEKLFF
TRBJ2-3 | - | TRBV5-1 | - | 16 | TGCGCCAGCAGCGGAAGACTAGTCTCCTCGGCAGATACGCAGTATTTT | CASSGRLVSSADTQYF
TRBJ1-2 | medium-sized | TRBV19 | - | 15 | TGTGCCAGTAGATTTTCAAACGGACCGCCCGGCCGGGGCACCTTC | CASRFSNGPPGRGTF
TRBJ2-2 | - | TRBV5-1 | - | 11 | TGCGCCAGCGGGGGAGCCGGGGAGCTGTTTTTT | CASGGAGELFF
TRBJ1-4 | - | TRBV5-8 | TRBD1 | 15 | TGTGCCAGCAGCTTTTCCGGGACAGGGGCGGAAAAACTGTTTTTT | CASSFSGTGAEKLFF
TRBJ1-3 | - | TRBV6-1 | - | 15 | TGTGCCAGCAGTGAATATGGCCTCTTTGGAAACACCATATATTTT | CASSEYGLFGNTIYF
TRBJ2-3 | - | TRBV30 | - | 11 | TGTGCCTGGAGTCCGCAAGATACGCAGTATTTT | CAWSPQDTQYF
TRBJ1-1 | - | TRBV10-3 | TRBD1 | 13 | TGTGCCCTCAGGGGGGGATGGAACACTGAAGCTTTCTTT | CALRGGWNTEAFF
TRBJ2-3 | - | TRBV4-1 | - | 13 | TGCGCCAGCAGCCCTGGCAACACAGATACGCAGTATTTT | CASSPGNTDTQYF
TRBJ2-2 | - | TRBV6-6 | - | 10 | TGTGCCAGCAGGGACGGGGAGCTGTTTTTT | CASRDGELFF
TRBJ2-2 | - | TRBV4-3 | - | 16 | TGCGCCAGCAGCCAATTTCGTGGGGGGGCCTTTGGGGAGCTGTTTTTT | CASSQFRGGAFGELFF
TRBJ2-7 | - | TRBV6-6 | TRBD2 | 14 | TGTGCCAGCACGCCGGGCGGGGGAGCCTACGAGCAGTACTTC | CASTPGGGAYEQYF
TRBJ1-1 | - | TRBV15 | - | 15 | TGTGCCACCAGCAGAGATTTGGCGGGAGGAACTGAAGCTTTCTTT | CATSRDLAGGTEAFF
TRBJ1-2 | - | TRBV5-1 | - | 16 | TGCGCCAGCAGCTTAAGTGCTGCGGGCGCGGGCAGTGGCTACACCTTC | CASSLSAAGAGSGYTF